This TCR beta chain was recovered during a study of cytotoxic CD8 clonotypes in ibrutinib-treated CLL (dated by TCRdb to about 2021). Concerning the study at large: The cohort included some 14 treatment-naive and roughly ten relapsed/refractory patients; 17 to 18 were IGHV unmutated. Partial responses were observed in around 25 patients and complete responses in 2; after a median follow-up of 68 months, remission was maintained in roughly 14 patients and progression was observed in approximately twelve. On average, each sample had about 250,000 productive templates and 96,000 or so productive rearrangements. Cryopreserved peripheral blood mononuclear cells were obtained before treatment, at response, and at either sustained remission or disease progression. Every remission and progressive disease sample was obtained while ibrutinib was still being received by the patients. Longitudinal samples were available for about 30% of the 86 trial participants. The response samples were drawn at a median of roughly eleven months into treatment, with a range of roughly 6 to 40 months.

The junction shows trimming of 4 bases on V and 2 bases on J, plus 16 bases between the germline ends. CDR1 and CDR2 are drawn from the germline V gene: SGHRS, YFSETQ. Spanning cysteine to phenylalanine, the CDR3 consists of 16 amino acids. Solely the CDR3 DNA is kept, with 48 bases framed from the first base. The meaning of the sample's time point label: approximately 25 months on ibrutinib. For TCR beta library preparation, 1.5 to 2 micrograms of genomic DNA were isolated from cryopreserved PBMCs. High-throughput TCR beta sequencing was performed on longitudinal blood samples from CLL patients receiving ibrutinib monotherapy. Patients were enrolled in a phase 2 open-label single-center ibrutinib monotherapy trial. Comment on this clone: Its antigen has not been determined. Base qualities were left out, and no much larger clone turns up one base away.

On a MiSeq, deep resolution sequencing aimed for a depth between 1 in 1 million and 1 in 200,000 T cells, with each clonotype covered about 9.9x on average. TCR beta libraries were generated with the immunoSEQ hsTCRB Kit. The authors processed their data as follows. The data were analyzed with ImmunoSEQ Analyzer and ImmunoSEQ Data Assistant, and V, D and J gene assignments followed IMGT definitions. Clonality, which ranges from 0 to 1, was calculated by subtracting the normalized Shannon entropy of productive rearrangement frequencies from one. Public clonotype analysis was restricted to overrepresented clonotypes comprising at least 0.05% of each patient's repertoire. About a dozen repertoires from age-matched healthy donors, obtained from immuneACCESS, served as clonality controls. TCRdb retrieved this table from immuneACCESS and kept in-frame rearrangements only. Not all clones are present; in checked studies, unresolved V genes account for under half, and no reason is known for the remainder. V, J and clone size were drawn from that table, and D and trimming were deduced from the DNA. In this sample the table shows tens of thousands of clones, over 55% of which occur a single time. The leading ten clones occupy about a fifth of the sample.

Summary of the overall study and its limitations: Clonality increased at ibrutinib response, stayed stable in sustained remission, and fell back toward baseline at progression. At baseline, clonality was higher than in age-matched healthy donors and showed a strong correlation with circulating CD8+ T-cell counts. Public clonotypes were rare and either shrank or stayed stable during treatment, and the rise in clonality at ibrutinib response reflected expansion of private clonotypes. Sampling times were not matched between sustained-remission and progressing patients, and lymph node repertoires were not studied.

The chain employs TRBV5-1 and TRBJ1-5, with the D gene call left open. The clonotype comes from a human donor with chronic lymphocytic leukemia. The material sequenced was PBMCs, taken after 24 months of ibrutinib treatment. The DNA sequence reads TGCGCCAGCAGCGTGGACGCCCCTGGGGGCAATCAGCCCCAGCATTTT. The resulting protein is CASSVDAPGGNQPQHF.